Listed below are T cell receptor beta chains from one sample, sequenced in a study of shared clonotypes between healthy human individuals. Method: immunoSEQ multiplex PCR; TCRdb's copy keeps in-frame clones and lacks some. The table records around 940,000 clones, 76% of them present only once. Sequenced sample: memory CD4+ T cells sorted from blood. Receptors were obtained from a man in his late teens or twenties in good health. The CDR3 runs from the conserved cysteine through the conserved F or W. D genes are given only for firm matches. Some rows have no size entry. The others give once, few or many, or a class for an expanded clone.

>TRBV7-2|14|TRBJ2-1|-|once
CASSLSQGRREQFF
TGTGCCAGCAGCTTATCGCAGGGCCGTCGGGAGCAGTTCTTC
>TRBV6-5|15|TRBJ1-2|-|-
CASSIRLSGLYGYTF
TGTGCCAGCAGTATAAGGCTGTCGGGGTTATATGGCTACACCTTC
>TRBV5-1|15|TRBJ2-5|TRBD1|-
CASSLWGQGMETQYF
TGCGCCAGCAGCTTGTGGGGACAGGGTATGGAGACCCAGTACTTC
>TRBV5-6|14|TRBJ2-7|TRBD1|-
CASSIAQGAYEQYF
TGTGCCAGCAGTATTGCCCAGGGGGCCTACGAGCAGTACTTC
>TRBV18|15|TRBJ1-2|TRBD1|-
CASSPKEGASDGYTF
TGTGCCAGCTCACCAAAAGAGGGGGCGTCTGACGGCTACACCTTC
>TRBV6-8|19|TRBJ2-1|TRBD2|-
CASSLPGLAGGPGYNEQFF
TGTGCCAGCAGTCTGCCGGGACTAGCGGGAGGGCCGGGGTACAATGAGCAGTTCTTC
>TRBV9|16|TRBJ2-5|TRBD2|-
CASSVATREGQETQYF
TGTGCCAGCAGCGTAGCTACGCGGGAGGGTCAAGAGACCCAGTACTTC
>TRBV7-2|15|TRBJ2-1|-|once
CASSLAQGGYNEQFF
TGTGCCAGCAGCTTAGCGCAGGGGGGTTACAATGAGCAGTTCTTC
>TRBV30|14|TRBJ1-2|TRBD1|few
CAWSVIRGAGGYTF
TGTGCCTGGAGTGTAATCAGGGGGGCGGGAGGCTACACCTTC
>TRBV18|14|TRBJ1-4|-|-
CASTRGATNEKLFF
TGTGCCAGTACCCGAGGGGCAACTAATGAAAAACTGTTTTTT
>TRBV7-2|13|TRBJ2-2|-|-
CASSLSYTGELFF
TGTGCCAGCAGCTTAAGCTACACCGGGGAGCTGTTTTTT
>TRBV10-3|14|TRBJ2-3|-|-
CAISETSTPDTQYF
TGTGCCATCAGTGAGACTTCAACCCCAGATACGCAGTATTTT
>TRBV6-1|13|TRBJ1-1|-|-
CASGGGGNTEAFF
TGTGCCAGCGGGGGGGGAGGGAACACTGAAGCTTTCTTT
>TRBV27|16|TRBJ1-1|-|-
CASSFLRTELGTEAFF
TGTGCCAGCAGTTTTTTGCGGACAGAACTGGGCACTGAAGCTTTCTTT
>TRBV9|15|TRBJ2-4|-|few
CASSVSPDMKNIQYF
TGTGCCAGCAGCGTATCGCCAGATATGAAAAACATTCAGTACTTC
>TRBV28|15|TRBJ1-5|TRBD1|-
CASRRQGAWNQPQHF
TGTGCCAGCAGACGACAGGGGGCCTGGAATCAGCCCCAGCATTTT
>TRBV6-1|15|TRBJ1-1|-|-
CASSGPAGANTEAFF
TGTGCCAGCAGTGGCCCCGCAGGGGCTAACACTGAAGCTTTCTTT
>TRBV19|14|TRBJ1-2|-|few
CASSNPSLNYGYTF
TGTGCCAGTAGCAACCCTTCTCTTAACTATGGCTACACCTTC
>TRBV19|15|TRBJ2-2|-|-
CASTPRGPNTGELFF
TGTGCCAGTACGCCCAGGGGACCGAACACCGGGGAGCTGTTTTTT
>TRBV13|13|TRBJ1-1|TRBD1|-
CASSLRGTGLAFF
TGTGCCAGCAGCTTAAGAGGGACAGGGTTGGCTTTCTTT
>TRBV7-9|16|TRBJ2-1|-|-
CASSLVGGGSYNEQFF
TGTGCCAGCAGCTTAGTAGGAGGAGGCTCCTACAATGAGCAGTTCTTC
>TRBV5-1|17|TRBJ1-2|-|-
CASSRHGAEVVAYGYTF
TGCGCCAGCAGCCGACACGGGGCGGAGGTTGTAGCGTATGGCTACACCTTC
>TRBV15|15|TRBJ2-2|TRBD2|-
CATSPQRGGHGELFF
TGTGCCACCAGCCCCCAACGGGGGGGCCATGGGGAGCTGTTTTTT
>TRBV6-1|18|TRBJ2-3|TRBD2|-
CASSEGRLAGGYTDTQYF
TGTGCCAGCAGTGAGGGCCGACTAGCGGGAGGCTACACAGATACGCAGTATTTT
>TRBV6-5|14|TRBJ2-7|TRBD2|-
CASSLAGVKYEQYF
TGTGCCAGCAGCCTAGCGGGAGTGAAATACGAGCAGTACTTC
>TRBV19|13|TRBJ2-6|-|-
CASRISGANVLTF
TGTGCCAGTAGGATCTCTGGGGCCAACGTCCTGACTTTC
>TRBV6-1|15|TRBJ1-1|TRBD1|-
CASSEQGAGVTEAFF
TGTGCCAGCAGTGAGCAGGGGGCAGGGGTCACTGAAGCTTTCTTT
>TRBV5-4|15|TRBJ2-5|TRBD2|few
CASSLTSGSQETQYF
TGTGCCAGCAGCTTGACTAGCGGTTCTCAAGAGACCCAGTACTTC
>TRBV2|14|TRBJ2-7|TRBD1|-
CASSPDRGRYEQYF
TGTGCCAGCAGCCCTGACAGGGGGCGTTACGAGCAGTACTTC
>TRBV11-2|14|TRBJ2-7|TRBD1|-
CASSYLDRGYEQYF
TGTGCCAGCAGCTACTTAGACAGGGGCTACGAGCAGTACTTC
>TRBV7-2|14|TRBJ1-5|TRBD1|-
CASSTRQGDQPQHF
TGTGCCAGCAGCACCAGACAGGGAGACCAGCCCCAGCATTTT
>TRBV9|13|TRBJ2-4|-|once
CASSVGGGNIQYF
TGTGCCAGCAGCGTAGGAGGGGGAAACATTCAGTACTTC
>TRBV7-2|15|TRBJ1-2|-|-
CASSLVPDSSYGYTF
TGTGCCAGCAGCTTAGTGCCAGATTCCAGTTATGGCTACACCTTC
>TRBV14|11|TRBJ2-7|-|few
CASSQSLWQYF
TGTGCCAGCAGCCAAAGTTTGTGGCAGTACTTC
>TRBV4-3|16|TRBJ1-1|-|-
CASSQDHGQTNTEAFF
TGCGCCAGCAGCCAAGATCATGGCCAGACGAACACTGAAGCTTTCTTT
>TRBV11-2|16|TRBJ2-5|TRBD2|once
CASSRVGLAGGETQYF
TGTGCCAGCAGCCGAGTCGGGCTAGCGGGAGGGGAGACCCAGTACTTC
>TRBV23-1|14|TRBJ1-6|-|-
CASSQSWRGSPLHF
TGCGCCAGCAGTCAATCGTGGCGGGGTTCACCCCTCCACTTT
>TRBV9|16|TRBJ2-5|TRBD2|once
CASSTGLAGVLETQYF
TGTGCCAGCAGCACGGGACTAGCGGGAGTATTAGAGACCCAGTACTTC
>TRBV27|17|TRBJ1-6|TRBD1|-
CASSPDRGSSYNSPLHF
TGTGCCAGCAGTCCCGACAGGGGTAGCTCCTATAATTCACCCCTCCACTTT
>TRBV4-1|17|TRBJ1-2|-|-
CASSQDLTIGASYGYTF
TGCGCCAGCAGCCAAGATCTCACAATAGGGGCTTCATATGGCTACACCTTC
>TRBV18|10|TRBJ2-7|-|once
CATAQDEQYF
TGTGCCACCGCCCAGGACGAGCAGTACTTC
>TRBV4-3|16|TRBJ2-7|TRBD1|-
CASSQAGTGGSGEQYF
TGCGCCAGCAGCCAAGCAGGGACAGGGGGCTCTGGAGAGCAGTACTTC
>TRBV7-2|16|TRBJ2-7|TRBD2|-
CASSQEGLAATGEQYF
TGTGCCAGCAGCCAAGAGGGACTAGCGGCGACGGGCGAGCAGTACTTC
>TRBV7-2|14|TRBJ2-3|TRBD2|-
CASSPEAGADTQYF
TGTGCCAGCAGCCCAGAAGCGGGGGCCGATACGCAGTATTTT
>TRBV11-3|16|TRBJ2-2|-|-
CASSPYQVQGTGELFF
TGTGCCAGCAGCCCCTATCAGGTTCAGGGCACCGGGGAGCTGTTTTTT
>TRBV4-3|15|TRBJ2-5|-|-
CASSQGGRAQETQYF
TGCGCCAGCAGCCAAGGGGGCAGGGCTCAAGAGACCCAGTACTTC